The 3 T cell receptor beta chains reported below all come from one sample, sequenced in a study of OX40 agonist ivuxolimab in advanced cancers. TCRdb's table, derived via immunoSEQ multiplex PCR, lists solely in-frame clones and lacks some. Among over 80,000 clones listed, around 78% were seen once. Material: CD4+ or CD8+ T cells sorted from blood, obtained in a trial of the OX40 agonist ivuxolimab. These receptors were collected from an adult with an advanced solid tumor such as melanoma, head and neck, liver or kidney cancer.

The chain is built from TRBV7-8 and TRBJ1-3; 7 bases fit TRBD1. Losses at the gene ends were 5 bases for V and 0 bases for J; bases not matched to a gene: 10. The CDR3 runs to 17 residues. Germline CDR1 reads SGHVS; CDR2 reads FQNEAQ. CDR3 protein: CASSPSTGSSSGNTIYF. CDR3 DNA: TGTGCCAGCAGCCCTTCGACAGGGTCCAGCTCTGGAAACACCATATATTTT.

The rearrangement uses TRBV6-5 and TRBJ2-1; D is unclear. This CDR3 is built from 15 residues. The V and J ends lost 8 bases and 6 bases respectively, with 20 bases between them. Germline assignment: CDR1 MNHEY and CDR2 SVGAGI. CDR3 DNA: TGTGCCAGCCGACGACACGGCGAAGTCGTCAATGAGCAGTTCTTC. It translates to CASRRHGEVVNEQFF.

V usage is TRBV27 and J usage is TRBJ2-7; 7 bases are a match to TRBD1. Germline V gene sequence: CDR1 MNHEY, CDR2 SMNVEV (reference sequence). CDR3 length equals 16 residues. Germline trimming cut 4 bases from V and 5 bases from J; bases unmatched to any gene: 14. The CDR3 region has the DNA TGTGCCAGCAGTTCCTACTACTCCCGACAGGGCCACGAGCAGTACTTC. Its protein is CASSSYYSRQGHEQYF.